A selection of T cell receptor beta chains follows, all from one sample in a study of T-cell memory formation after mild COVID-19. TCRdb independently ran MiXCR on the 5' RACE reads; one entry per CDR3 protein. The table has 550,000 to 600,000 distinct CDR3 sequences, 17% seen once. The sequencing sample was made of PBMCs or a T cell subset sorted from them (not recorded which). The receptors here all came from an adult woman who had mild COVID-19 (a few samples of this study predate the infection). Cell type and time point are not known. The CDR3 runs from the conserved cysteine through the conserved F or W. D genes are given only for firm matches. Size values are once, few and many counts, or a class for expanded clones, and some rows have none.

TRBV18,.,.,TRBJ2-7,CASSSFREYEQYF,TGTGCCAGCTCCTCCTTCAGAGAATACGAGCAGTACTTC
TRBV12-3/TRBV12-4,few,TRBD2,TRBJ2-2,CASSRTSGGTGGELFF,TGTGCCAGCAGCCGGACTAGCGGGGGGACGGGCGGGGAGCTGTTTTTT
TRBV4-3,many,.,TRBJ1-2,CASSQEYRDYGYTF,TGCGCCAGCAGCCAAGAATATCGGGACTATGGCTACACCTTC
TRBV6-5,few,TRBD2,TRBJ2-7,CASRAPGGPMNEQYF,TGTGCCAGCAGAGCCCCGGGAGGGCCAATGAACGAGCAGTACTTC
TRBV12-3/TRBV12-4,.,TRBD2,TRBJ2-7,CASSLSKGLAGTYEQYF,TGTGCCAGCAGTCTCTCGAAGGGACTAGCGGGGACCTACGAGCAGTACTTC
TRBV6-1,few,TRBD2,TRBJ2-5,CASKGWELAGGETQYF,TGTGCCAGCAAGGGGTGGGAGCTAGCGGGGGGAGAGACCCAGTACTTC
TRBV12-3/TRBV12-4,few,.,TRBJ2-3,CASSPREVSGADTQYF,TGTGCCAGCAGTCCCAGGGAGGTCTCTGGCGCAGATACGCAGTATTTT
TRBV19,few,TRBD1,TRBJ1-1,CASSITDRWETEAFF,TGTGCCAGTAGTATAACGGACAGGTGGGAGACTGAAGCTTTCTTT
TRBV19,.,.,TRBJ2-6,CASRIGSSGANVLTF,TGTGCCAGTAGAATCGGGAGCTCTGGGGCCAACGTCCTGACTTTC
TRBV5-1,.,.,TRBJ2-3,CASSPHGASTDTQYF,TGCGCCAGCAGCCCCCATGGCGCTAGCACAGATACGCAGTATTTT
TRBV4-2,medium-sized,.,TRBJ2-1,CASSQAPRGTYNEQFF,TGTGCCAGCAGCCAAGCTCCCAGAGGCACCTACAATGAGCAGTTCTTC
TRBV30,few,TRBD2,TRBJ2-3,CAWSHSGGDTQYF,TGTGCCTGGAGTCACTCGGGGGGAGATACGCAGTATTTT
TRBV7-3,many,.,TRBJ2-7,CASSLTALGEQYF,TGTGCCAGCAGCTTAACCGCCTTGGGCGAGCAGTACTTC
TRBV6-5,few,.,TRBJ1-1,CASSSGVLAEAFF,TGTGCCAGCAGTTCAGGGGTACTCGCTGAAGCTTTCTTT
TRBV20-1,.,.,TRBJ2-5,CSAPAGETQYF,TGCAGTGCGCCAGCAGGAGAGACCCAGTACTTC
TRBV4-3,few,.,TRBJ1-1,CASSQGRAENTEAFF,TGCGCCAGCAGCCAAGGGCGGGCTGAGAACACTGAAGCTTTCTTT
TRBV7-6,few,.,TRBJ2-5,CASSSPSGQYQETQYF,TGTGCCAGCAGCTCTCCCAGCGGACAGTATCAAGAGACCCAGTACTTC
TRBV5-1,.,.,TRBJ2-5,CASSEPQRETQYF,TGCGCCAGCAGCGAACCCCAGAGGGAGACCCAGTACTTC
TRBV6-1,few,.,TRBJ1-4,CASGRQATNEKLFF,TGTGCCAGCGGCAGACAGGCAACTAATGAAAAACTGTTTTTT
TRBV29-1,.,TRBD1,TRBJ1-1,CSVDRDRHHPEAFF,TGCAGCGTTGATAGGGACAGGCACCATCCTGAAGCTTTCTTT
TRBV7-8,few,.,TRBJ1-5,CASSSFRGPGQPQHF,TGTGCCAGCAGCTCCTTCAGGGGACCGGGTCAGCCCCAGCATTTT
TRBV4-1,.,.,TRBJ1-1,CASSQQGGEAFF,TGCGCCAGCAGCCAACAAGGGGGTGAAGCTTTCTTT
TRBV7-9,few,.,TRBJ1-2,CASSFPDAQGMIGYTF,TGTGCCAGCAGCTTCCCCGACGCCCAGGGGATGATTGGCTACACCTTC
TRBV15,few,TRBD1,TRBJ1-6,CATSMDRVSPLHF,TGTGCCACCAGCATGGACAGGGTTTCACCCCTCCACTTT
TRBV7-8,.,TRBD2,TRBJ2-1,CASSTGTISYNEQFF,TGTGCCAGCAGCACCGGGACTATTTCCTACAATGAGCAGTTCTTC
TRBV12-3/TRBV12-4,few,TRBD2,TRBJ2-1,CASSFKGLAGSTGNEQFF,TGTGCCAGCAGTTTTAAGGGACTAGCGGGGTCGACCGGGAATGAGCAGTTCTTC
TRBV12-3/TRBV12-4,few,.,TRBJ2-5,CASSLEGAGQETQYF,TGTGCCAGCAGTTTAGAGGGTGCGGGCCAAGAGACCCAGTACTTC
TRBV12-3/TRBV12-4,.,.,TRBJ2-3,CASSEDWSTDTQYF,TGTGCCAGCTCCGAGGACTGGAGCACAGATACGCAGTATTTT
TRBV19,.,.,TRBJ1-5,CASTPTGDRNQPQHF,TGTGCCAGTACCCCCACCGGGGACCGCAATCAGCCCCAGCATTTT
TRBV5-4,few,.,TRBJ2-3,CASSRRDFGTDTQYF,TGTGCCAGCAGCCGGCGGGACTTTGGCACAGATACGCAGTATTTT
TRBV29-1,.,.,TRBJ2-7,CSVPGRSSYEQYF,TGCAGCGTTCCGGGACGGAGCTCCTACGAGCAGTACTTC
TRBV6-2/TRBV6-3,many,.,TRBJ2-1,CASRKEGANYNEQFF,TGTGCCAGCAGAAAGGAGGGGGCCAACTACAATGAGCAGTTCTTC
TRBV5-1,.,.,TRBJ2-1,CASSGGGSQYNEQFF,TGCGCCAGCAGCGGAGGGGGCTCACAATACAATGAGCAGTTCTTC
TRBV14,.,.,TRBJ2-6,CASSQVGFGGANVLTF,TGTGCCAGCAGCCAAGTAGGCTTTGGAGGGGCCAACGTCCTGACTTTC
TRBV30,.,.,TRBJ1-1,CAWSLLRGEAFF,TGTGCCTGGAGCCTACTACGGGGTGAAGCTTTCTTT